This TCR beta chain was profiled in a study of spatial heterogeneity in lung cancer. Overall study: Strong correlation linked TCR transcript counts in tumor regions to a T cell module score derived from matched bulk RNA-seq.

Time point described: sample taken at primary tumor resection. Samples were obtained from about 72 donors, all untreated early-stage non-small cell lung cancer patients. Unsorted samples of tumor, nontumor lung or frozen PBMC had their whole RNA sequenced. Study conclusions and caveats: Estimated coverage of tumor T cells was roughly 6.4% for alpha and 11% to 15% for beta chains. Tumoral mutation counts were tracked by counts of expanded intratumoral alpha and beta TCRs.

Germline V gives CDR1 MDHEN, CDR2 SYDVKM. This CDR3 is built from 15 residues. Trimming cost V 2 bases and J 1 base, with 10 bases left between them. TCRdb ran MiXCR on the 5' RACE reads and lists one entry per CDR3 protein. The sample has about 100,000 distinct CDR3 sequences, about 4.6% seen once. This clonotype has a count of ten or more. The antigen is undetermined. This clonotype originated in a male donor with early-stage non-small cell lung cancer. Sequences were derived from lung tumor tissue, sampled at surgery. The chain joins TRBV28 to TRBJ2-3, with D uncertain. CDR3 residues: CASSLGVVGTDTQYF. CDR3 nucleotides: TGTGCCAGCAGTTTAGGGGTTGTGGGCACAGATACGCAGTATTTT.